These 20 T cell receptor beta chains share one sample of origin, sequenced in a study of CD8+CD57+ T cells in acquired aplastic anemia. Genomic DNA served as template for TCR beta VDJ and CDR3 profiling. TCRdb ran MiXCR on the reads and lists one entry per CDR3 protein. The sample gives under 75,000 distinct CDR3 sequences, 45% to 60% of which show up once; around 8.8% is in the top ten. Material for sequencing was sorted CD4+, CD8+, or CD8+CD57+ T cells (not recorded which) from PBMCs. The receptors derive from a human donor in good health, serving as a control.

The rearrangement uses TRBV29-1 and TRBJ2-1; D is perhaps TRBD2 (5 bases). The V end lost 7 bases, the J end lost 7 bases, and 23 bases lay between the germline ends. CDR1 is SQVTM, CDR2 ANQGSEA, per germline. This CDR3 is built from 15 residues. CDR3 sequence: CSAPSQRGSGNEQFF. In DNA form, the CDR3 reads TGCAGCGCCCCCAGCCAACGAGGGAGCGGTAATGAGCAGTTCTTC.

The chain carries TRBV7-3 and TRBJ2-6, with D perhaps matching TRBD1 (5 bases). V was clipped by 5 bases and J by 0 bases, with 8 bases between them. Germline V gene data show CDR1 as SGHTA and CDR2 as FQGTGA. The CDR3 sequence is 15 residues long. CDR3 protein: CASSRDSSGANVLTF. CDR3 DNA sequence: TGTGCCAGCAGCCGTGACAGCTCTGGGGCCAACGTCCTGACTTTC.

This clonotype was observed a single time. The V gene is TRBV10-3, the J gene TRBJ2-5; weak D call: TRBD2 (6 bases). V lost 0 bases to trimming and J lost 2 bases, with 10 bases between them. The germline V gene encodes CDR1 ENHRY and CDR2 SYGVKD. The length of the CDR3 is 15 residues. CDR3 DNA sequence: TGTGCCATCAGTGAGTCGGGGGGACTGCAAGAGACCCAGTACTTC. Amino acid sequence: CAISESGGLQETQYF.

A few counts support this clonotype. The chain employs TRBV11-1 and TRBJ2-7; a possible D gene is TRBD2 (8 bases). This CDR3 is 16 amino acids long. Germline values: CDR1 SGHAT, CDR2 FQDESV (reference sequence). V lost 0 bases and J lost 0, with 12 bases in between. The CDR3 sequence: CASSLAAGDSSYEQYF. The CDR3 DNA is TGTGCCAGCAGCTTAGCAGCGGGGGACAGCTCCTACGAGCAGTACTTC.

This clonotype appeared many times. The chain combines TRBV20-1 with TRBJ1-2; 7 bases align to TRBD1. CDR1 is DFQATT and CDR2 is SNEGSKA in the germline V gene (reference sequence). The ends lost 6 bases at V and 4 bases at J; junction bases unmatched: 8. The CDR3 has 13 residues. The CDR3 DNA reads TGCAGTGCGGGACAGCCGGTCGGCTATGGCTACACCTTC. It yields the protein CSAGQPVGYGYTF.

The chain combines TRBV7-2 with TRBJ2-7; 8 bases line up with TRBD2. Germline V gene data show CDR1 as SGHTA and CDR2 as FQGNSA. Trimming at V came to 0 bases and at J to 4 bases, leaving 2 bases not matched to a gene. CDR3 size: 14 residues. The CDR3 nucleotides are TGTGCCAGCAGCTTAGCACTAGCGGAGTACGAGCAGTACTTC. It codes for CASSLALAEYEQYF.

This chain uses TRBV7-2 with TRBJ2-3; perhaps D is TRBD1 or TRBD2 (5 bases each). V was clipped by 5 bases and J by 0 bases, with 9 bases between them. The germline CDR1 and CDR2 sequences are SGHTA and FQGNSA. CDR3 size: 14 residues. CDR3 coding DNA: TGTGCCAGCAGCAGGTGGGGGAGCACAGATACGCAGTATTTT. Protein: CASSRWGSTDTQYF.

The gene calls are TRBV7-9 and TRBJ2-1; 9 nucleotides align to TRBD2. Germline V lookup: CDR1 SEHNR, CDR2 FQNEAQ (reference sequence). Losses at the gene ends were 10 bases for V and 9 bases for J; bases not matched to a gene: 4. This CDR3 has 11 amino acids. The CDR3 region has the DNA TGTGCCATCTATAGCGGGGGTGAGCAGTTCTTC. Translated: CAIYSGGEQFF.

The rearrangement joins TRBV15 to TRBJ2-7; a possible D gene is TRBD1 (6 bases). CDR1 LNHNV and CDR2 YYDKDF come from the germline V gene (reference sequence). The CDR3 loop spans 16 amino acids. With 3 bases removed from V and 6 bases from J, the gap between germline ends came to 21 bases. The CDR3 DNA follows: TGTGCCACCAGCAGGACCCGGGACAACCGAATCTCCGAGCAGTACTTC. It is translated as CATSRTRDNRISEQYF.

This clonotype was recorded many times. The chain couples TRBV9 to TRBJ2-7; D is ambiguous. Germline CDR1 and CDR2: SGDLS and YYNGEE. The CDR3 spans 14 residues. V was shortened by 4 bases and J by 6 bases, with 17 bases between the two germline ends. The CDR3 nucleotides are TGTGCCAGCAGCCCTAGTGATCGCCTTCGCGAGCAGTACTTC. It encodes CASSPSDRLREQYF.

The chain couples TRBV7-9 to TRBJ1-3; the D is unclear. Trimming stripped 2 bases from V and 4 bases from J, with 9 bases between. The V gene's germline CDR1 is SEHNR and CDR2 FQNEAQ (reference sequence). This CDR3 comprises 14 residues. CDR3 amino acids: CASSLMGPGNTIYF. Written as DNA, the CDR3 is TGTGCCAGCAGCTTAATGGGTCCCGGAAACACCATATATTTT.

The CDR3 loop is CSAPIRGSYEQYF. The CDR3 nucleotides read TGCAGTGCCCCGATCCGGGGATCCTACGAGCAGTACTTC. The chain recombines TRBV20-1 with TRBJ2-7, with a possible D match to TRBD2 (5 bases). Trimming removed 6 bases from V and 1 base from J, with 13 bases in between. The CDR3 loop spans 13 amino acids. Germline V CDR1 and CDR2: DFQATT, SNEGSKA (reference sequence).

The chain combines TRBV5-6 with TRBJ1-1; no clear D. This CDR3 has 13 amino acids. Germline CDR1 reads SGHDT; CDR2 reads YYEEEE. With 4 bases removed from V and 4 bases from J, the gap between germline ends came to 11 bases. DNA for the CDR3: TGTGCCAGCAGCCCCAGTTCTGGCACTGAAGCTTTCTTT. It encodes CASSPSSGTEAFF. Complete variable domain (other parts from reference TRBV5-6 and TRBJ1-1): DAGVTQSPTHLIKTRGQQVTLRCSPKSGHDTVSWYQQALGQGPQFIFQYYEEEERQRGNFPDRFSGHQFPNYSSELNVNALLLGDSALYLCASSPSSGTEAFFGQGTRLTVV.

The J gene is TRBJ1-2, the V gene TRBV20-1; possibly TRBD1 for D (6 bases). CDR3 size: 14 residues. V gave up 6 bases and J gave up 3 bases, with 17 bases separating them. Germline loops: CDR1 DFQATT, CDR2 SNEGSKA (reference sequence). The CDR3 nucleotides read TGCAGTGCCTGTTGTGGGGGACACGACTATGGCTACACCTTC. Residues: CSACCGGHDYGYTF.

This chain joins TRBV7-9 and TRBJ1-2; no definite D call. Germline CDR1 and CDR2: SEHNR and FQNEAQ (reference sequence). There are 15 residues in the CDR3. Trimming stripped 2 bases from V and 2 bases from J, with 12 bases between. The CDR3 spells CASSLKEGSNYGYTF. CDR3 bases: TGTGCCAGCAGCTTAAAGGAGGGTTCGAACTATGGCTACACCTTC.

This clonotype was detected a few times. The rearrangement links TRBV2 to TRBJ2-3; 11 bases are a match to TRBD2. Germline V gene sequence: CDR1 SNHLY, CDR2 FYNNEI. V gave up 7 bases and J gave up 5 bases; unmatched junction bases: 8. The CDR3 consists of 15 residues. The CDR3 coding sequence is TGTGCCAGCACGGTTAGCGGGGGGGGTCGAGATACGCAGTATTTT. It encodes CASTVSGGGRDTQYF.

The chain employs TRBV2 and TRBJ1-5; D remains ambiguous. V lost 7 bases, J lost 3 bases, and 16 bases lay in between. The germline V gene encodes CDR1 SNHLY and CDR2 FYNNEI. CDR3 length equals 15 residues. The CDR3 DNA reads TGTGCCAGCATGGGGTGGGGTGGCAACAATCAGCCCCAGCATTTT. Translated, it gives CASMGWGGNNQPQHF.

The genes are TRBV20-1 and TRBJ2-5, with 8 bases aligning to TRBD1. The DNA end favors TRBJ2-7, so the J call may be wrong. The germline CDR1 and CDR2 sequences are DFQATT and SNEGSKA (reference sequence). The CDR3 totals 13 residues. The CDR3 DNA follows: TGCAGTGCTAGCCTGACAGGGGAATACGAGCAGTACTTC. Protein sequence: CSASLTGEYEQYF.

A note on this clonotype: Mismatch with germline at one junction end may stem from a read error. The rearrangement joins TRBV7-2 to TRBJ2-7, with 7 positions matching TRBD1. CDR3 length: 12 residues. Germline CDR1 and CDR2: SGHTA and FQGNSA. In DNA form, the CDR3 reads TGTGCCAGCAGCTTGGGCCAGGGGGACCCCAACTTC. This gives the protein CASSLGQGDPNF.

This clonotype is medium-sized (0.01 to 0.1%) in the sample. The gene calls are TRBV10-3 and TRBJ1-2; D is undetermined. The germline gives CDR1 ENHRY, CDR2 SYGVKD. The CDR3 is made up of 14 amino acids. Trimming took off 0 bases at V and 1 base at J, with 6 bases between the two ends. CDR3 protein: CAISESHGNYGYTF. The CDR3 DNA sequence: TGTGCCATCAGTGAGTCACACGGTAACTATGGCTACACCTTC.